This TCR beta chain was found in a study of T cell responses to AZD1222 COVID-19 vaccine (dated by TCRdb to the early 2020s). With respect to the entire study: AZD1222 recipients whose second dose came at about 4 weeks and those whose second dose came at about 12 weeks were combined into one group, since spike-specific TCR depth and breadth did not differ between the two schedules. A total of approximately 240 trial participants underwent TCR sequencing, of whom about 210 had received two doses of AZD1222 and around 25 had received two doses of the MenACWY control vaccine. Enrollment into the trials was organized by age into subgroups of 18-55, 56-69 and 70-plus years, and those subgroups contained roughly 150, 30 and 60 TCR-sequenced participants, respectively. Beyond this particular receptor, the publication reports: After two AZD1222 doses, both the breadth and the depth of spike-specific TCRs were significantly higher than at day 0 and than in MenACWY recipients. CD4 TCRs associated with the vaccine covered the entire spike protein, and the dominant responses were in regions 160-218 and 743-854. Only five or six AZD1222 recipients were SARS-CoV-2 seropositive at baseline, limiting conclusions about previously exposed vaccinees. Participants were mostly white British, with more females than males. The authors suggested clonal diversity may have been underestimated. In the small 56-69-year group, the increase in depth fell short of significance, most likely because of low power. Because no samples from the day 14 peak response were available, repertoires could be characterized only after the peak T cell response. Reportedly, almost half of the unique spike-specific TCRs recognized epitopes lying outside the regions that are mutated in the B.1.351 and B.1.1.7 variants.

This clone was counted a single time. Its cognate antigen has yet to be identified. There are no base qualities to consult, and no much larger clone falls within one base. Counted from cysteine to phenylalanine, this CDR3 has 13 amino acids. The retained sequence is limited to the CDR3, 39 bases, with the frame set at the first base. The germline V gene (reference sequence) yields DFQATT for CDR1 and SNEGSKA for CDR2. V is clipped by 3 bases and J by 9 bases, and the sequence between their germline boundaries is 15 bases long. What the time point label conveys for this sample: baseline before first vaccination. Vaccinee samples came from UK trials COV001 and COV002, including a single-blind randomized controlled phase 2/3 trial of AZD1222 (ChAdOx1 nCoV-19) in healthy adults. For TCRbeta chain sequencing, PBMC samples from trial participants were taken at day 0 and at day 28 after the second dose. The CDR3 regions of human TCRbeta chains were analyzed by immunosequencing. From the authors' description of their analysis: TCRs in the repertoires were compared against a reference library of SARS-CoV-2-specific TCRs that had been generated with the MIRA antigen-specificity platform. Breadth was defined as the fraction of unique TCRs that were SARS-CoV-2-associated, and depth was defined as the fraction of total T cells that were SARS-CoV-2-associated. Using the MIRA data, every spike-specific TCR was mapped to the spike region that the TCR reacted to and assigned to either a CD4 or a CD8 class. Log10-transformed breadth and depth values were compared by one-way ANOVA with Sidak's multiple comparisons tests. This immuneACCESS table, as held by TCRdb, lists in-frame sequences with V and J called but not all clones. Of the missing ones, under half trace to an unresolved V gene in checked studies; the others have no known cause. V, J and clone size are taken as reported in that table, and D and trimming were inferred from the DNA itself. Recorded for this sample are about 110,000 clones; nearly 90% of them occurred a single time. The ten largest clonotypes hold under 3.5% of the sample.

This receptor was identified in an adult in good health. This specimen was peripheral blood, taken on day 0 of AZD1222 vaccination. The V and J segments used are TRBV20-1 and TRBJ2-1; the D element could tentatively be TRBD1 or TRBD2, as 5 bases agree for each. The nucleotide sequence reads TGCAGTGCTAGTTATGGGGCTCGGGGTGAGCAGTTCTTC. It encodes CSASYGARGEQFF.